These 17 T cell receptor beta chains share one sample of origin, sequenced in a study of T cells in Graves' hyperthyroidism and ophthalmopathy (dated by TCRdb to the late 2010s). Library generation was performed with multiplex PCR. Sequencing was performed on an Illumina HiSeq 2000. The TCR beta CDR3 regions were amplified from the RNA transcripts. A first-round RT-PCR of the TCR CDR3 used the HTBI primer set with the Qiagen OneStep RT-PCR kit. The raw public reads went through TCRdb reprocessing: fastp at Q25, MiXCR clone calling, in-frame beta chains kept. Identical CDR3 protein sequences are pooled into one entry, listed with their most common genes and DNA. The sample yields fewer than 350,000 distinct CDR3 sequences; 15% to 20% were counted once. The leading ten clones occupy around a sixth of the sample. Sequenced sample: blood. These receptors came from a woman in her 40s with Graves' ophthalmopathy.

The genes are TRBV24-1 and TRBJ2-5; 7 positions match TRBD1. Looked up from germline, CDR1 is KGHDR and CDR2 is SFDVKD. The CDR3 spans 14 residues. V gave up 4 bases and J gave up 1 base; unmatched junction bases: 2. CDR3 residues: CATSERTGQETQYF. CDR3 sequence (DNA): TGTGCCACCAGTGAGAGGACAGGCCAAGAGACCCAGTACTTC.

This clonotype was recorded at least ten times. The V call is TRBV2, the J call TRBJ1-5; a weak D match, TRBD1 (5 bases). This CDR3 is built from 16 residues. Germline lookup yields CDR1 SNHLY and CDR2 FYNNEI. V shed 5 bases and J shed 6 bases, with 20 bases lying between them. The chain's CDR3 is CASSSLGGDFGQPQHF. In nucleotides, the CDR3 is TGTGCCAGCAGTAGTCTGGGAGGGGACTTTGGTCAGCCCCAGCATTTT. Drawing the rest from reference TRBV2 and TRBJ1-5, the complete variable domain is EPEVTQTPSHQVTQMGQEVILRCVPISNHLYFYWYRQILGQKVEFLVSFYNNEISEKSEIFDDQFSVERPDGSNFTLKIRSTKLEDSAMYFCASSSLGGDFGQPQHFGDGTRLSIL.

This clonotype was seen many times. The rearrangement uses TRBV28 and TRBJ2-4; TRBD1 matches 12 bases. The germline CDR1 and CDR2 sequences are MDHEN and SYDVKM. V lost 3 bases to trimming and J lost 7 bases; unmatched junction nucleotides: 7. The CDR3 is 16 amino acids. Here the CDR3 reads CASSFRGTGGTNIQYF. Here the CDR3 DNA reads TGTGCCAGCAGTTTCCGCGGGACAGGGGGCACGAACATTCAGTACTTC.

The sample holds many counts of this clonotype. The genes are TRBV6-5 and TRBJ2-5; 8 bases agree with TRBD1. Germline CDR1 reads MNHEY; CDR2 reads SVGAGI. Losses at the gene ends were 0 bases for V and 5 bases for J; bases not matched to a gene: 8. The CDR3 loop spans 16 amino acids. The chain's CDR3 is CASSYSMGDRGETQYF. Written as DNA, the CDR3 is TGTGCCAGCAGTTACTCGATGGGAGACAGGGGCGAGACCCAGTACTTC.

This clonotype was seen many times. In DNA, the CDR3 is TGTGCCAGCAGCGTAGTTAGATCTCTCGGGACTAGCTTTCGCAATGAGCAGTTCTTC. It codes for CASSVVRSLGTSFRNEQFF. This chain uses TRBV9 with TRBJ2-1; 9 nucleotides agree with TRBD2. Germline V gene sequence: CDR1 SGDLS, CDR2 YYNGEE. The V gene end was trimmed by 0 bases and the J gene end by 6 bases; junction bases not matched to a gene: 16. This CDR3 has 19 amino acids.

The chain employs TRBV28 and TRBJ1-2, with a weak D call TRBD1 (6 bases). The CDR3 extends over 14 amino acids. Germline assignment: CDR1 MDHEN and CDR2 SYDVKM. Trimming took 7 bases from V and 4 from J, leaving 16 bases between them. CDR3 coding DNA: TGTGCCAGCACCGCGGTGGGGGCCGTCTATGGCTACACCTTC. It specifies CASTAVGAVYGYTF.

This clonotype has ten or more counts. The rearrangement joins TRBV6-1 to TRBJ2-2, with 11 bases identical to TRBD2. The CDR3 spans 16 residues. The V segment lost 5 bases and the J segment 7 bases; nucleotides outside the gene matches: 9. In germline, CDR1 is MNHNS, CDR2 SASEGT. The CDR3 spells CASSQRLAGWGGELFF. The DNA of the CDR3 is TGTGCCAGCAGTCAAAGACTAGCGGGGTGGGGCGGGGAGCTGTTTTTT.

This clonotype was seen repeatedly, ten times or more. The V gene is TRBV5-1, the J gene TRBJ1-5, with TRBD1 matching over 9 bases. Germline assignment: CDR1 SGHRS and CDR2 YFSETQ. J gave up 5 bases and V 0 bases, and 0 bases lay outside the gene matches. The CDR3 contains 14 residues. Here the CDR3 reads CASSLGDRDQPQHF. The DNA of the CDR3 is TGCGCCAGCAGCTTGGGGGACAGGGATCAGCCCCAGCATTTT.

V gene TRBV27 combines with J gene TRBJ2-7; D is possibly TRBD2 (5 bases). The CDR3 has 14 amino acids. CDR1 and CDR2 (germline): MNHEY, SMNVEV (reference sequence). Trimming stripped 6 bases from V and 5 bases from J, with 17 bases between. The CDR3 loop is CASRSLDEGNEQYF. The CDR3 coding sequence is TGTGCCAGCAGATCCCTCGACGAGGGCAACGAGCAGTACTTC.

This chain joins TRBV9 and TRBJ2-5; 7 bases are a match to TRBD2. The germline gives CDR1 SGDLS, CDR2 YYNGEE. This CDR3 contains 13 residues. The ends lost 0 bases at V and 7 bases at J; junction bases unmatched: 3. CDR3 sequence: CASSVGLAGTQYF. CDR3 bases: TGTGCCAGCAGCGTAGGACTAGCCGGGACCCAGTACTTC.

In its sample, this clonotype was seen many times. The J gene is TRBJ1-3, the V gene TRBV19; D uncertain. From germline, CDR1 is LNHDA and CDR2 SQIVND (reference sequence). V was clipped by 7 bases and J by 0 bases, with 16 bases between them. CDR3 length: 16 residues. For the CDR3, the DNA is TGTGCCAGTACCCCCAGCGGGCTGAACTCTGGAAACACCATATATTTT. Encoded protein: CASTPSGLNSGNTIYF.

This clonotype appeared many times. The chain couples TRBV24-1 to TRBJ2-6; D gene uncertain. The CDR3 loop spans 18 amino acids. V was shortened by 2 bases and J by 7 bases, with 20 bases between the two germline ends. Germline lookup yields CDR1 KGHDR and CDR2 SFDVKD. The DNA for the CDR3 is TGTGCCACCAGTGATTCACTACAAGGCCCCTCTGTCGCCAACGTCCTGACTTTC. Its translation: CATSDSLQGPSVANVLTF.

The table lists this clonotype with many counts. The chain has TRBV7-9 and TRBJ2-5; D gene ambiguous. Trimming took off 2 bases at V and 1 base at J, with 11 bases between the two ends. Germline V lookup: CDR1 SEHNR, CDR2 FQNEAQ (reference sequence). The CDR3 is made up of 15 amino acids. In DNA, the CDR3 is TGTGCCAGCAGCTTATTGTCAGGCAGCCAAGAGACCCAGTACTTC. Its translation is CASSLLSGSQETQYF.

The genes are TRBV11-2 and TRBJ2-7, with D possibly being TRBD1 (5 bases). The germline V gene encodes CDR1 SGHAT and CDR2 FQNNGV. Trimming stripped 5 bases from V and 5 bases from J, with 19 bases between. This CDR3 is built from 15 residues. The CDR3 coding sequence is TGTGCCAGCAGCCCCCTCTTACAGGATTCGGACGAGCAGTACTTC. This codes for CASSPLLQDSDEQYF.

Many counts were recorded for this clonotype. The rearrangement uses TRBV10-3 and TRBJ2-5, with 7 bases matching TRBD1. This CDR3 is built from 15 residues. With 4 bases clipped from V and 2 bases from J, the junction kept 7 bases outside the gene matches. CDR1 ENHRY and CDR2 SYGVKD come from the germline V gene. CDR3 loop: CAISGRWGQQETQYF. CDR3 sequence (DNA): TGTGCCATCAGTGGTCGGTGGGGACAGCAAGAGACCCAGTACTTC.

The CDR3: CASSYSRGDRVNTEAFF. CDR3 sequence (DNA): TGTGCCAGCAGTTACTCGAGGGGAGACAGGGTGAACACTGAAGCTTTCTTT. The chain carries TRBV6-2 or TRBV6-3 and TRBJ1-1, with 7 bases fitting TRBD1. CDR3 length equals 17 residues. V dropped 0 bases and J dropped 0; count of bases not matched to a gene: 7. Per the germline V gene, CDR1 is MNHEY and CDR2 is SVGEGT.

The chain uses TRBV19 and TRBJ2-5; perhaps TRBD2 as D (7 bases). V lost 8 bases and J 2 bases, leaving 18 bases between the germline ends. Per germline, CDR1 LNHDA and CDR2 SQIVND (reference sequence). The CDR3 sequence is 15 residues long. CDR3 residues: CASRTLGGAQETQYF. The CDR3 DNA reads TGTGCCAGTCGAACCTTAGGGGGGGCGCAAGAGACCCAGTACTTC.